Following are 19 T cell receptor beta chains from one sample sequenced in a study of blood T cells in healthy people across ages. Primers used in a second PCR of about 7 to 12 cycles were a sample-barcoded 5' primer and a J-beta primer mix. Via MiXCR, TCRdb re-called the 5' RACE reads, giving one row per CDR3 protein. The sample includes under 1 million distinct CDR3 sequences, around 45% of them seen just once. The source material was blood. These receptors originate from a man aged 55-75 years in good health.

This clonotype was picked up a small number of times. This chain joins TRBV9 and TRBJ2-3, with D perhaps assigned TRBD1 or TRBD2 (6 bases each). V dropped 0 bases and J dropped 2 bases, with 13 bases sitting between them. The CDR3 is 16 amino acids. Germline CDR1 and CDR2: SGDLS and YYNGEE. The CDR3 nucleotides read TGTGCCAGCAGCGTAGATGAGGGGGGCCCCACAGATACGCAGTATTTT. This encodes CASSVDEGGPTDTQYF.

The chain carries TRBV4-1 and TRBJ2-1; 7 nucleotides line up with TRBD2. Trimming removed 6 bases from V and 9 bases from J; junction bases left unmatched: 11. The CDR3 extends over 14 amino acids. The germline gives CDR1 MGHRA, CDR2 YSYEKL. Here the CDR3 reads CASRRLAIPSEQFF. In nucleotides, the CDR3 is TGCGCCAGCAGAAGACTAGCTATTCCTTCTGAGCAGTTCTTC.

This clonotype came up many times. The rearrangement joins TRBV10-3 to TRBJ2-5; unclear D gene. V shed 0 bases and J shed 3 bases, with 8 bases lying between them. The germline V gene encodes CDR1 ENHRY and CDR2 SYGVKD. The CDR3 consists of 14 residues. CDR3 loop: CAISESNRKETQYF. The CDR3 nucleotides read TGTGCCATCAGTGAGTCGAACAGAAAAGAGACCCAGTACTTC.

This clonotype came up a few times. The chain links TRBV27 to TRBJ2-3; D unclear. CDR1 and CDR2 (germline): MNHEY, SMNVEV (reference sequence). This CDR3 contains 15 residues. V was trimmed by 4 bases and J by 1 base, leaving 12 bases between them. CDR3 in amino acids: CASSSEGRGTDTQYF. CDR3 DNA sequence: TGTGCCAGCAGTTCAGAAGGTCGGGGCACAGATACGCAGTATTTT.

The chain joins TRBV3-1 to TRBJ2-5; 9 bases match TRBD1. The CDR3 is 16 residues long. Germline lookup yields CDR1 LGHDT and CDR2 YNNKEL (reference sequence). The junction had 11 bases not matched to a gene; V was cut back by 4 bases and J by 5 bases. CDR3 region: CASSPPDRGARETQYF. CDR3 nucleotides: TGTGCCAGCAGCCCCCCAGACAGGGGGGCCCGTGAGACCCAGTACTTC.

The chain is built from TRBV4-3 and TRBJ1-5; maybe TRBD1 (6 bases). This CDR3 spans 15 amino acids. Trimming shortened V by 0 bases and J by 9 bases, and 15 bases separated the two germline ends. Germline V gives CDR1 LGHNA, CDR2 YSLEER. The CDR3 DNA reads TGCGCCAGCAGCCAAGATACAGGGAGAGATCGGCCCCAGCATTTT. It yields the protein CASSQDTGRDRPQHF.

This clonotype was recorded a few times. The chain combines TRBV2 with TRBJ2-3, with D maybe TRBD1 (5 bases). V lost 0 bases and J 2 bases, leaving 6 bases between the germline ends. The germline V gene encodes CDR1 SNHLY and CDR2 FYNNEI. CDR3 length: 14 residues. For the CDR3, the DNA is TGTGCCAGCAGTGAAGCGGGGCCCACAGATACGCAGTATTTT. It codes for CASSEAGPTDTQYF.

This clonotype has a handful of counts. The chain has TRBV10-2 and TRBJ1-5; a possible D gene is TRBD1 (6 bases). V lost 6 bases and J 0 bases, leaving 12 bases between the germline ends. Germline CDR1 reads WSHSY; CDR2 reads SAAADI. CDR3 length equals 15 residues. The CDR3, as DNA: TGCGCCAGCAGCAAGGACAGATATAGCAATCAGCCCCAGCATTTT. Protein sequence: CASSKDRYSNQPQHF.

The chain has TRBV10-1 and TRBJ2-7; no firm D call. The germline CDR1 and CDR2 sequences are WNHNN and SYGVQD (reference sequence). The CDR3 runs 13 residues. V was pared by 3 bases and J by 0 bases, with 6 bases between. Written as DNA, the CDR3 is TGCGCCAGCAGTGATCAGAGCTCCTACGAGCAGTACTTC. Residues: CASSDQSSYEQYF.

About this clonotype: A much larger clone differs by one base, so this may be a read error. The chain has TRBV7-3 and TRBJ2-5, with 7 bases matching TRBD1. This CDR3 is 15 amino acids long. CDR1 and CDR2 (germline): SGHTA, FQGTGA. V shed 7 bases, J shed 2 bases, and the junction held 10 bases outside the gene matches. CDR3: CASNPIDRVQETQYF. As DNA, the CDR3 is TGTGCCAGCAACCCTATCGACAGGGTACAAGAGACCCAGTACTTC.

The chain carries TRBV6-6 and TRBJ2-1, with TRBD2 identical over 10 bases. Germline CDR1 MNHNY, CDR2 SVGAGI (reference sequence). The CDR3 runs 16 residues. V dropped 3 bases and J dropped 0; count of bases not matched to a gene: 2. CDR3 loop: CASSYQRGGSYNEQFF. The CDR3 coding sequence is TGTGCCAGCAGTTATCAGCGGGGGGGCTCCTACAATGAGCAGTTCTTC.

As regards this clonotype: The junction and the germline gene differ at one end; a read error may be behind it. This rearrangement joins TRBV7-9 to TRBJ2-4; D is uncertain. The tail of the sequence fits TRBJ2-7 better, so the J call may be wrong. Per the germline V gene, CDR1 is SEHNR and CDR2 is FQNEAQ (reference sequence). This CDR3 region has 12 residues. DNA for the CDR3: TGTGTCAGCAGCTTAGGCCCATACGAGCAGTACTTC. It encodes CVSSLGPYEQYF.

The chain has TRBV5-1 and TRBJ1-1; D is undetermined. The CDR3 consists of 13 residues. V was clipped by 4 bases and J by 8 bases, with 15 bases between them. Germline assignment: CDR1 SGHRS and CDR2 YFSETQ. This chain's CDR3 is CASSPQDLGEAFF. The CDR3 bases are TGCGCCAGCAGCCCGCAGGATCTAGGGGAAGCTTTCTTT.

The chain recombines TRBV12-3 or TRBV12-4 with TRBJ2-7; TRBD1 agrees at 8 bases. The ends lost 6 bases at V and 12 bases at J; junction bases unmatched: 10. The CDR3 is 12 residues long. CDR3 loop: CASRLATGTGYF. The CDR3 DNA follows: TGTGCCAGCAGACTTGCTACCGGGACAGGGTACTTC.

Regarding this clonotype: The junction shows a germline mismatch at one end, possibly a read error. The rearrangement uses TRBV30 and TRBJ1-4, with 7 bases aligning to TRBD1. Germline V gene sequence: CDR1 GTSNPN, CDR2 SVGIG (reference sequence). This CDR3 contains 13 residues. Written as DNA, the CDR3 is TGTGCCTACTCGGACAGGATTAATGAGAAACTGTTTTTT. Translated: CAYSDRINEKLFF.

This clonotype was counted ten times or more. The genes are TRBV7-2 and TRBJ2-1; D not certain. This CDR3 has 13 residues. Germline CDR1 and CDR2: SGHTA and FQGNSA. V lost 5 bases to trimming and J lost 5 bases, with 10 bases between them. Here the CDR3 reads CASSGDAHNEQFF. The CDR3 bases are TGTGCCAGCAGCGGAGACGCCCACAATGAGCAGTTCTTC. The complete variable domain, with remaining parts taken from reference TRBV7-2 and TRBJ2-1, reads GAGVSQSPSNKVTEKGKDVELRCDPISGHTALYWYRQSLGQGLEFLIYFQGNSAPDKSGLPSDRFSAERTGGSVSTLTIQRTQQEDSAVYLCASSGDAHNEQFFGPGTRLTVL.

This clonotype has more than one count but fewer than ten. This chain links TRBV7-8 with TRBJ2-7; TRBD2 matches at 7 bases. Germline V gene sequence: CDR1 SGHVS, CDR2 FQNEAQ. This CDR3 region has 14 residues. V lost 1 base to trimming and J lost 3 bases; unmatched junction nucleotides: 3. The CDR3 nucleotides read TGTGCCAGCAGCTTAGTCGAGCGGGGCTACGAGCAGTACTTC. The encoded protein is CASSLVERGYEQYF.

The rearrangement uses TRBV5-1 and TRBJ1-4; 8 nucleotides agree with TRBD1. Trimming at V came to 3 bases and at J to 3 bases, leaving 4 bases not matched to a gene. CDR3 length: 15 residues. Germline CDR1 is SGHRS and CDR2 is YFSETQ. The CDR3 here is CASSSTGAANEKLFF. The CDR3 coding sequence is TGCGCCAGCAGCTCGACAGGGGCGGCTAATGAAAAACTGTTTTTT.

This chain joins TRBV2 and TRBJ2-3; tentative D call: TRBD2 (6 bases). CDR1 and CDR2 from the germline V gene are SNHLY and FYNNEI. CDR3 length: 16 amino acids. The germline V and J ends were trimmed by 7 bases and 0 bases, with 17 bases remaining between them. The CDR3: CASNGRGGPSTDTQYF. As DNA, the CDR3 is TGTGCCAGCAACGGGCGGGGCGGACCTAGCACAGATACGCAGTATTTT.